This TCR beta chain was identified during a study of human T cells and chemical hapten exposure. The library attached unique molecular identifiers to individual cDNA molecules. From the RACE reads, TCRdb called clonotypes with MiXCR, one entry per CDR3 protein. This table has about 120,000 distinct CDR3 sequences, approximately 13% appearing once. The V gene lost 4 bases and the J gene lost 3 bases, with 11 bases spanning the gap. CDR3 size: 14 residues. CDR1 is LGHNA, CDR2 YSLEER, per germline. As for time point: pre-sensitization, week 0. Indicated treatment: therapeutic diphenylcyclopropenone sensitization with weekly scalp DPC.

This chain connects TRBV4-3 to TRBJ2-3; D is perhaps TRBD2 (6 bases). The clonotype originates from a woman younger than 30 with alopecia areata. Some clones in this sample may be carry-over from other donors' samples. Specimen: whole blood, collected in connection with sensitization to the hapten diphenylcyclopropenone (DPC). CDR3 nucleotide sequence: TGCGCCAGCAGCCCAATTGGGGGGACAGATACGCAGTATTTT. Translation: CASSPIGGTDTQYF.